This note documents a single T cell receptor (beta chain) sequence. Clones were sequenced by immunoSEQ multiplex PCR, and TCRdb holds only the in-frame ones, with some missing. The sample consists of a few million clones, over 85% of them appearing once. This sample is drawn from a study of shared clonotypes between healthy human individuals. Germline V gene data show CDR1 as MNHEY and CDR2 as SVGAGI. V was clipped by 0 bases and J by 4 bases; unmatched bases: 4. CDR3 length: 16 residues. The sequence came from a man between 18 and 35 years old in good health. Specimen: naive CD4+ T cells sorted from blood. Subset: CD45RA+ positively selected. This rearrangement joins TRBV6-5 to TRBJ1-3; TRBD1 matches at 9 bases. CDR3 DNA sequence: TGTGCCAGCAGTTACTCTTTTGGGACAGGGGGAAACACCATATATTTT. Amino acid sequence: CASSYSFGTGGNTIYF.